This T cell receptor beta chain came from a study of T cell repertoires in cytomegalovirus infection. At the level of the study: Carrying CMV and the relevant HLA type showed in public TCR beta signatures. Findings and caveats of the study: Ex vivo, HLA-C-restricted CMV-specific TCR beta clonotypes prevailed over the rest of the response. CMV carriers with the relevant HLA were identified by cumulative public TCR beta family frequency.

This clonotype appeared many times. Its matching antigen is unknown. Via MiXCR, TCRdb re-called the reads, giving one row per CDR3 protein. The sample carries almost 550,000 distinct CDR3 sequences, approximately 16% recorded once. This CDR3 is 14 amino acids long. Trimming pared 1 base from V and 4 bases from J, leaving 9 bases between. Germline assignment: CDR1 MNHNS and CDR2 SASEGT. The receptor's source is a human donor in good health (CMV status not recorded). Some clones in this sample may be carry-over from other donors' samples. Sequencing was carried out using CD8+ T cells from PBMCs. V gene TRBV6-1 combines with J gene TRBJ2-3, with D unresolved. CDR3 region: CASSEDISADTQYF. CDR3 DNA: TGTGCCAGCAGTGAAGATATAAGCGCAGATACGCAGTATTTT.